These 16 T cell receptor beta chains originate from one sample sequenced in a study of graft-versus-host responses after intestinal transplantation. The protocol was immunoSEQ multiplex PCR, while the TCRdb copy is restricted to in-frame clones and leaves out a portion. The table records about 98,000 clones, about 82% of them present only once. The specimen was PBMCs, collected 255 days after intestinal transplant. Every receptor here comes from a human patient who received an intestinal transplant, so some T cells may come from the graft donor.

The chain carries TRBV7-9 and TRBJ2-3; 11 bases are shared with TRBD2. Looked up from germline, CDR1 is SEHNR and CDR2 is FQNEAQ (reference sequence). V was pared by 5 bases and J by 5 bases, with 3 bases of the junction left unmatched. The CDR3 consists of 14 residues. CDR3 in amino acids: CASSTGLAGDTQYF. The CDR3, as DNA: TGTGCCAGCAGCACAGGACTAGCGGGAGATACGCAGTATTTT.

In its sample, this clone was seen a few times. The chain is built from TRBV10-3 and TRBJ2-7; the D gene is possibly TRBD2 (6 bases). Germline loops: CDR1 ENHRY, CDR2 SYGVKD. This CDR3 spans 15 amino acids. Trimming stripped 4 bases from V and 1 base from J, with 14 bases between. The CDR3 DNA follows: TGTGCCATCAGTGGGCCCACCGGGAGTTCCTACGAGCAGTACTTC. Residues: CAISGPTGSSYEQYF.

The chain links TRBV5-4 to TRBJ2-7, with 8 bases fitting TRBD1. The V segment lost 4 bases and the J segment 6 bases; nucleotides outside the gene matches: 9. Germline CDR1 SGHNT, CDR2 YYREEE (reference sequence). The CDR3 consists of 14 residues. The CDR3 reads CASSQTGGRSEQYF. Written as DNA, the CDR3 is TGTGCCAGCAGCCAAACAGGGGGAAGAAGCGAGCAGTACTTC.

V gene TRBV7-6 combines with J gene TRBJ2-7, with D maybe TRBD1 (5 bases). CDR1 and CDR2 from the germline V gene are SGHVS and FNYEAQ. The CDR3 extends over 13 amino acids. The V end lost 5 bases, the J end lost 2 bases, and 10 bases lay between the germline ends. CDR3 in DNA: TGTGCCAGCAGCCTACAGGTGGCCTACGAGCAGTACTTC. It codes for CASSLQVAYEQYF. The full variable domain, in which reference TRBV7-6 and TRBJ2-7 provide the parts outside the CDR3, is GAGVSQSPRYKVTKRGQDVALRCDPISGHVSLYWYRQALGQGPEFLTYFNYEAQQDKSGLPNDRFSAERPEGSISTLTIQRTEQRDSAMYRCASSLQVAYEQYFGPGTRLTVT.

The chain is built from TRBV10-1 and TRBJ1-6; D unclear. The CDR3 spans 16 residues. V gave up 6 bases and J gave up 7 bases, with 19 bases separating them. Germline values: CDR1 WNHNN, CDR2 SYGVQD (reference sequence). The CDR3 spells CASRPPEVPANSPLHF. DNA for the CDR3: TGCGCCAGCAGACCGCCTGAAGTCCCAGCCAATTCACCCCTCCACTTT.

The chain uses TRBV28 and TRBJ1-5; 7 bases align to TRBD1. CDR3 length: 14 amino acids. Germline V CDR1 and CDR2: MDHEN, SYDVKM. V lost 8 bases to trimming and J lost 4 bases; unmatched junction nucleotides: 8. CDR3 sequence reads: CASFRDRGNQPQHF. CDR3 nucleotide sequence: TGTGCCAGCTTCCGGGACAGAGGGAATCAGCCCCAGCATTTT.

As DNA, the CDR3 is TGTGCCAGCCTCCGGAACAGACTCTCCTCCTACGAGCAGTACTTC. Amino acids: CASLRNRLSSYEQYF. V is TRBV6-4 and J is TRBJ2-7; D remains ambiguous. CDR3 size: 15 residues. Deletions cut 8 bases from V and 0 bases from J, with 17 bases between. Germline V CDR1 and CDR2: MRHNA, SNTAGT.

The chain recombines TRBV5-4 with TRBJ2-2; D might be TRBD1 (5 bases). V was pared by 0 bases and J by 2 bases, with 11 bases between. In germline, CDR1 is SGHNT, CDR2 YYREEE (reference sequence). This CDR3 region has 16 residues. The CDR3 DNA is TGTGCCAGCAGCTTGGTACGGACAAGTAACACCGGGGAGCTGTTTTTT. Encoded protein: CASSLVRTSNTGELFF.

In nucleotides, the CDR3 is TGTGCCAGCAGCCCAGTAGGGGCTGACAGGGACCTCTATGGCTACACCTTC. It translates to CASSPVGADRDLYGYTF. The J gene is TRBJ1-2, the V gene TRBV9; the match to TRBD1 covers 7 bases. CDR1 is SGDLS and CDR2 is YYNGEE in the germline V gene. CDR3 length equals 17 residues. Germline trimming cut 4 bases from V and 4 bases from J; bases unmatched to any gene: 16.

V is TRBV19 and J is TRBJ2-7; D is unclear. CDR1 is LNHDA, CDR2 SQIVND, per germline (reference sequence). CDR3 length: 14 amino acids. V was trimmed by 3 bases and J by 2 bases, leaving 11 bases between them. The chain's CDR3 is CASSMGPVPYEQYF. Written as DNA, the CDR3 is TGTGCCAGTAGTATGGGTCCGGTACCCTACGAGCAGTACTTC.

V and J are TRBV6-5 and TRBJ2-5, with D perhaps assigned TRBD1 or TRBD2 (5 bases each). The CDR3 covers 15 residues. Germline V gene sequence: CDR1 MNHEY, CDR2 SVGAGI. Trimming left V 7 bases short and J 1 base short, with 16 bases between. CDR3 bases: TGTGCCAGCAATTCAATCCCCGGGGCCCAAGAGACCCAGTACTTC. Translated: CASNSIPGAQETQYF.

The CDR3 is CASSAENKDTQYF. The CDR3 coding sequence is TGTGCCAGCAGCGCTGAGAACAAAGATACGCAGTATTTT. This chain links TRBV9 with TRBJ2-3; D remains unclear. CDR1 and CDR2 (germline): SGDLS, YYNGEE. The CDR3 runs 13 residues. Trimming took 3 bases from V and 5 from J, leaving 10 bases between them.

The gene calls are TRBV7-2 and TRBJ2-3; TRBD1 is a possible D gene (5 bases). Between the trimmed V and J ends, which lost 1 base and 0 bases, there was a span of 8 bases. This CDR3 comprises 15 residues. Germline V gives CDR1 SGHTA, CDR2 FQGNSA. The DNA for the CDR3 is TGTGCCAGCAGCTTAGGTGGGGCGAGCACAGATACGCAGTATTTT. Amino acids: CASSLGGASTDTQYF.

The rearrangement links TRBV10-3 to TRBJ2-5; a possible D gene is TRBD2 (7 bases). With 2 bases removed from V and 5 bases from J, the gap between germline ends came to 18 bases. CDR1 and CDR2 from the germline V gene are ENHRY and SYGVKD. CDR3 length: 16 residues. CDR3 nucleotide sequence: TGTGCCATCAGTGAGGTGGATCGGGGGGCGGTCGAGACCCAGTACTTC. It codes for CAISEVDRGAVETQYF.

The chain links TRBV7-9 to TRBJ1-4; 8 positions agree with TRBD1. J lost 5 bases, V lost 5 bases, and 7 bases had no gene match. Per germline, CDR1 SEHNR and CDR2 FQNEAQ (reference sequence). This CDR3 comprises 15 residues. The CDR3 DNA sequence: TGTGCCAGCAGCCAACGGGACAGGACAAATGAAAAACTGTTTTTT. This codes for CASSQRDRTNEKLFF.

The chain recombines TRBV7-9 with TRBJ1-4, with 9 positions matching TRBD1. The trim removed 5 bases at V and 6 bases at J, leaving 4 bases unmatched. The CDR3 loop spans 14 amino acids. Germline V gene sequence: CDR1 SEHNR, CDR2 FQNEAQ (reference sequence). As DNA, the CDR3 is TGTGCCAGCAGCGCCGGGACAGGGCATGAAAAACTGTTTTTT. Translated: CASSAGTGHEKLFF.